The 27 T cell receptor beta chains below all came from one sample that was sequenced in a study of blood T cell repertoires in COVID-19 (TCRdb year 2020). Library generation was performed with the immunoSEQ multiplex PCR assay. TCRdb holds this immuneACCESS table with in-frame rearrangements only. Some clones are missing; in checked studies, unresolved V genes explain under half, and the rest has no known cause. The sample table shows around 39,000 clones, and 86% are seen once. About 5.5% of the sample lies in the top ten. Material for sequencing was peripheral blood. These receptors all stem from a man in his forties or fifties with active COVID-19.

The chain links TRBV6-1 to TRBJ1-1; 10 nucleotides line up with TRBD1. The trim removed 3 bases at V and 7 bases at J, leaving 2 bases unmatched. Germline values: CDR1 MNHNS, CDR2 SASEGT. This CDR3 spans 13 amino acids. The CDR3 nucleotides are TGTGCCAGCAGTGACCGGGACAGGGGTGAAGCTTTCTTT. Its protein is CASSDRDRGEAFF.

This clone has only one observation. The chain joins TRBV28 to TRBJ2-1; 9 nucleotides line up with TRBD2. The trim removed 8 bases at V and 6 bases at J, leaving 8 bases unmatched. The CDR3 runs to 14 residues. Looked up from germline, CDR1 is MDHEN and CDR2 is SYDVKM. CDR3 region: CASGTGGRANEQFF. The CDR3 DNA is TGTGCCAGCGGGACGGGCGGGAGGGCCAATGAGCAGTTCTTC. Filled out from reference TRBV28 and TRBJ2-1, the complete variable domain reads DVKVTQSSRYLVKRTGEKVFLECVQDMDHENMFWYRQDPGLGLRLIYFSYDVKMKEKGDIPEGYSVSREKKERFSLILESASTNQTSMYLCASGTGGRANEQFFGPGTRLTVL.

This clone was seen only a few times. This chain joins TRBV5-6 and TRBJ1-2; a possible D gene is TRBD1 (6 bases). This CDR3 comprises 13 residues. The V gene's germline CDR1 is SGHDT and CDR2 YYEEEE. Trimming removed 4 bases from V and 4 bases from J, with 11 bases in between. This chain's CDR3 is CASSPGARYGYTF. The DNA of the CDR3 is TGTGCCAGCAGCCCAGGGGCCCGCTATGGCTACACCTTC.

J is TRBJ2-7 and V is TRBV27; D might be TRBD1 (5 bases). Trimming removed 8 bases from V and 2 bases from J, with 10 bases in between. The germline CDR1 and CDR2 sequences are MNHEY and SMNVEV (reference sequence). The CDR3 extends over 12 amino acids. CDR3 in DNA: TGTGCCAGCCGAACGACAGCCTACGAGCAGTACTTC. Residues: CASRTTAYEQYF.

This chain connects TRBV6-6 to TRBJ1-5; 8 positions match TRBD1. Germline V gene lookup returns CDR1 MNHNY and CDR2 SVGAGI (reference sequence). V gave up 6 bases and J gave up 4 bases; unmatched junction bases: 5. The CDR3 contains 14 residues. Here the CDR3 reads CASRTGVGNQPQHF. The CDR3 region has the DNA TGTGCCAGCAGGACAGGGGTAGGGAATCAGCCCCAGCATTTT.

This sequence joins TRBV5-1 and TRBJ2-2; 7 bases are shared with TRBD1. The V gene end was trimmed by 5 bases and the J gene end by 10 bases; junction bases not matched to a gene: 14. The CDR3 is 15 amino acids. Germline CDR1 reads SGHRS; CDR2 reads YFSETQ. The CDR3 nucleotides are TGCGCCAGCAGTTCTACGGACAGGAGTATTGCGGAGCTGTTTTTT. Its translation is CASSSTDRSIAELFF.

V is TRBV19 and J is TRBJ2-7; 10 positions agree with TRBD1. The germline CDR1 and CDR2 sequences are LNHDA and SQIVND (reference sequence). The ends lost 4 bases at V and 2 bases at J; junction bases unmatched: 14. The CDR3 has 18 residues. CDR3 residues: CASSTPLAGTGEAYEQYF. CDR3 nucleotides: TGTGCCAGTAGTACACCCTTGGCGGGGACAGGGGAAGCCTACGAGCAGTACTTC.

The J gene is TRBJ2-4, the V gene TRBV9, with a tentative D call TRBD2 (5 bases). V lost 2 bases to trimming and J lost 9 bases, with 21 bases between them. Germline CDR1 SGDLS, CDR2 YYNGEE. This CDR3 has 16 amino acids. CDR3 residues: CASSVTSDSSRVIQYF. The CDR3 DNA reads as TGTGCCAGCAGCGTCACCTCCGACTCCTCGCGGGTCATTCAGTACTTC.

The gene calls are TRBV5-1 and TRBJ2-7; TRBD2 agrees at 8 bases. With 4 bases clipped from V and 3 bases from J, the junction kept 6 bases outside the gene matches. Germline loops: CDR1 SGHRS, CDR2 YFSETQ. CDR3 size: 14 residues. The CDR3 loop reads CASSHPGGDYEQYF. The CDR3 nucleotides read TGCGCCAGCAGCCACCCGGGAGGGGACTACGAGCAGTACTTC.

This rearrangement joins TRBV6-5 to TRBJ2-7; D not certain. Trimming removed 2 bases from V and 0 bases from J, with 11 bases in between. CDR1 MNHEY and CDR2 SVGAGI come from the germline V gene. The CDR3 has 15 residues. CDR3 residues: CASSYRRVGSYEQYF. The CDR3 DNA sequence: TGTGCCAGCAGTTACCGACGGGTAGGCTCCTACGAGCAGTACTTC.

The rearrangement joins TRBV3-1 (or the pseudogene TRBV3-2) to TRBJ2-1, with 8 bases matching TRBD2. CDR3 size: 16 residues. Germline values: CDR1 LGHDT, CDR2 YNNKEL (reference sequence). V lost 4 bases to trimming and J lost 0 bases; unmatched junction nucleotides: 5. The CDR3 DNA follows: TGTGCCAGCAGCCCCCGCGGGGGGAGCTCCTACAATGAGCAGTTCTTC. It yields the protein CASSPRGGSSYNEQFF.

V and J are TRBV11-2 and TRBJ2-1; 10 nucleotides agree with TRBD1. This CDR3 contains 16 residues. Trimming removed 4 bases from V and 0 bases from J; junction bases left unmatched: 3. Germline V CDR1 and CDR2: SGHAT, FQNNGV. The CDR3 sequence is CASSSRDRGSYNEQFF. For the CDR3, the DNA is TGTGCCAGCAGCTCGCGGGACAGGGGCTCCTACAATGAGCAGTTCTTC.

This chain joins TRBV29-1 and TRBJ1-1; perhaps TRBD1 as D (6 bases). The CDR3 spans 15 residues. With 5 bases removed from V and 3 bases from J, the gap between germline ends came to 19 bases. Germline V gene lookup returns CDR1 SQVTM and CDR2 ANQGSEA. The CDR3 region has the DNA TGCAGCGTTTCACCGGGACAATGGAAGGACACTGAAGCTTTCTTT. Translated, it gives CSVSPGQWKDTEAFF.

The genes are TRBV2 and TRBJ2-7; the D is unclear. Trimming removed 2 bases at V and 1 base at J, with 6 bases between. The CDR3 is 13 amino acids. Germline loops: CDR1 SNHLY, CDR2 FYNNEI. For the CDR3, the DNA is TGTGCCAGCAGTGAACGGCGGTCCTACGAGCAGTACTTC. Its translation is CASSERRSYEQYF.

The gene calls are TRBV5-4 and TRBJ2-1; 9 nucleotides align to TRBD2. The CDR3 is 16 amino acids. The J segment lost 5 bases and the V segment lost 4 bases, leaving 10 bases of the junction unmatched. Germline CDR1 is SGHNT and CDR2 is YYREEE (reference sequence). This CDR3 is CASSPVTTSGNNEQFF. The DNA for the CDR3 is TGTGCCAGCAGCCCGGTCACGACTAGCGGCAACAATGAGCAGTTCTTC.

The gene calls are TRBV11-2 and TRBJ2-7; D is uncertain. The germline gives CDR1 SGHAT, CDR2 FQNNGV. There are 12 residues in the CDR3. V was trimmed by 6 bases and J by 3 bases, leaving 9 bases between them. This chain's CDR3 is CASSSLGYEQYF. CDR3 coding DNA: TGTGCCAGCAGTTCTCTCGGCTACGAGCAGTACTTC.

CDR3 DNA: TGCGCCAGCAGCCGAACCGGGGAACCCACTGAAGCTTTCTTT. Its protein is CASSRTGEPTEAFF. The V gene is TRBV4-1, the J gene TRBJ1-1; D gene ambiguous. Germline V gives CDR1 MGHRA, CDR2 YSYEKL. CDR3 length equals 14 residues. Between the trimmed V and J ends, which lost 4 bases and 4 bases, there was a span of 13 bases.

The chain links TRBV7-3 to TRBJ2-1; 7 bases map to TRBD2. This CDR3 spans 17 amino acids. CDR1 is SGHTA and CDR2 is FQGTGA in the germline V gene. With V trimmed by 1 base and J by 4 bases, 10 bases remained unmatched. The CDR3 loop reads CASSLKGGVAGYNEQFF. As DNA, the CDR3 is TGTGCCAGCAGCTTAAAGGGTGGGGTAGCGGGTTACAATGAGCAGTTCTTC.

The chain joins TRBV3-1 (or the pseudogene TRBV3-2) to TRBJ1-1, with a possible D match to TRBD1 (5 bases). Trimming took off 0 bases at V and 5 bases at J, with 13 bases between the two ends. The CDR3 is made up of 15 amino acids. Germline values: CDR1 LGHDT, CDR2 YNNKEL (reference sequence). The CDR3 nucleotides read TGTGCCAGCAGCCAAGACCCCCAGGGCCGTACTGAAGCTTTCTTT. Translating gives CASSQDPQGRTEAFF.

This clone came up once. This chain's CDR3 is CSVHPYRAFNYGYTF. The CDR3 DNA follows: TGCAGCGTTCACCCTTACAGGGCCTTTAACTATGGCTACACCTTC. The V call is TRBV29-1, the J call TRBJ1-2; tentatively, D is TRBD1 (6 bases). This CDR3 has 15 residues. The germline CDR1 and CDR2 sequences are SQVTM and ANQGSEA. Between the trimmed V and J ends, which lost 5 bases and 1 base, there was a span of 17 bases.

CDR3 loop: CASSLVPSGNTGELFF. CDR3 DNA: TGCGCCAGCAGCTTGGTGCCTAGCGGGAACACCGGGGAGCTGTTTTTT. The gene calls are TRBV5-1 and TRBJ2-2, with 7 bases identical to TRBD2. CDR1 and CDR2 (germline): SGHRS, YFSETQ. The CDR3 totals 16 residues. After removal of 0 bases from V and 1 base from J, the junction contained 3 bases not matched to a gene.

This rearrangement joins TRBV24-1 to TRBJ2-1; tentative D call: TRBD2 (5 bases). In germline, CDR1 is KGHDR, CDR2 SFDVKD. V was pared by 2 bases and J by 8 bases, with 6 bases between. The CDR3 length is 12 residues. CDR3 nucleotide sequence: TGTGCCACCAGTGATTCCGGGGATGAGCAGTTCTTC. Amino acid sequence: CATSDSGDEQFF.

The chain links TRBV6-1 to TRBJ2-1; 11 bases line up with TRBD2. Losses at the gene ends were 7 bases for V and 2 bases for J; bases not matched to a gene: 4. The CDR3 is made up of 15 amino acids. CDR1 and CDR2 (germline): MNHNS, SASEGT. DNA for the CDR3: TGTGCCAGCAAGTTAGCGGGGGGGGCCTACAATGAGCAGTTCTTC. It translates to CASKLAGGAYNEQFF.

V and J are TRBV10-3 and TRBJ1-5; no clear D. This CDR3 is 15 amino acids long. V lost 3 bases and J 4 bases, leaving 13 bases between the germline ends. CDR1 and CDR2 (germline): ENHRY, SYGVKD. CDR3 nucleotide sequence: TGTGCCATCAGTGATTCGGAGGGCGCTAATCAGCCCCAGCATTTT. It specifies CAISDSEGANQPQHF.

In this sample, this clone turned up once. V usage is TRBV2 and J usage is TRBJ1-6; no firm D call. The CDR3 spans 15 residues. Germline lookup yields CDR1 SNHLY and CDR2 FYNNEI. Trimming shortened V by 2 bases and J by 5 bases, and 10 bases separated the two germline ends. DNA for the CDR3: TGTGCCAGCAGTGAATCGGGTGACGATAATTCACCCCTCCACTTT. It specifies CASSESGDDNSPLHF.

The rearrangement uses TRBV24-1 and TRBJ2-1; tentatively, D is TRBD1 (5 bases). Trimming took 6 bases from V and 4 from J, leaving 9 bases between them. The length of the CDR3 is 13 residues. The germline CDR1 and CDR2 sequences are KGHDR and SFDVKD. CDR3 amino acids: CATSLAGYNEQFF. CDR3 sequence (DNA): TGTGCCACCAGTCTGGCAGGGTACAATGAGCAGTTCTTC.

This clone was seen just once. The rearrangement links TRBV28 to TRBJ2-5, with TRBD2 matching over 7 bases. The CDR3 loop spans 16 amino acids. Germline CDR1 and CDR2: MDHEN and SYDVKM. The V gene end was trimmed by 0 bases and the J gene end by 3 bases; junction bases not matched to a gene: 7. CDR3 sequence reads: CASSLWPSRGKETQYF. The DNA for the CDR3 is TGTGCCAGCAGTTTATGGCCATCGCGGGGGAAAGAGACCCAGTACTTC.